This T cell receptor beta chain was obtained from a study of shared clonotypes between healthy human individuals (dated by TCRdb to 2018 to 2021). About the study as a whole: Three men and two women, aged 18 to 49 years, made up the cohort. For each donor, CD4 naive and CD4 memory were each run on three plates, CD8 naive on two plates, and CD8 memory on one plate. The study deeply sequenced blood TCR repertoires of about 5 healthy adults to estimate repertoire size and the extent of clonotype sharing between individuals. To increase sequencing depth and limit assay-specific biases, different laboratories used diverse techniques to prepare libraries and sequence TCR repertoires. Per donor, leukapheresis produced somewhere between about 0.8 and 9 billion PBMCs.

What the authors observed across the whole study: Sampling was restricted to blood, and TCR repertoires in tissue are likely to differ from TCR repertoires in blood. Across four donors, roughly 5.4% of naive CD4, 3.5% of naive CD8, about 2% of memory CD4, and approximately 0.4% of memory CD8 clonotypes were shared. Rarefaction of sorted-subset datasets indicated incomplete sequencing despite the large sequencing depth. Estimated clonotype richness was generally larger for naive than for memory subsets. Pairwise subsampling led to the expectation that sequencing depth would affect the degree of clonotype sharing among donors. The small number of donors limited the genetic and exposure-history diversity represented. Compared with non-shared clonotypes, clonotypes shared by all four sorted-subset donors had higher generation probabilities.

The CDR3 covers 14 residues, taking in both the cysteine and the phenylalanine. This entry keeps only the CDR3 DNA: 42 bases, framed from base 1. Trimming removed 0 bases from V and 2 bases from J, leaving 7 bases between the germline ends. The germline V gene provides CDR1 SNHLY and CDR2 FYNNEI. The donors were healthy, HIV-negative adults with no recently reported acute infections or vaccinations. Every donor was a Caucasian adult residing in Nashville, Tennessee, USA. CD4+ T cells were enriched by magnetic negative selection, after which naive cells were positively selected on CD45RA and the negative fraction was taken as the memory subset. After blood collection by leukapheresis, PBMCs were isolated using Ficoll-Histopaque density gradient centrifugation and then cryopreserved in the vapor phase of liquid nitrogen. Purity and quantity of every magnetically sorted T cell population were checked by analytical flow cytometry. Each sorted fraction had its genomic DNA isolated and then quantified by UV absorbance on a Nanodrop 2000c.

Using the deep immunoSEQ assay, TCR CDR3 regions were amplified from genomic DNA by multiplex PCR. Extracted genomic DNA from each cell subset was distributed evenly across all wells of several immunoSEQ 96-well plates, and each plate was treated as a replicate. For sorted subsets, each replicate PCR was loaded with about 0.2 ug genomic DNA, equivalent to roughly 30,000 T cell genomes. Purified libraries were quantified with a Qubit 3.0 fluorometer, sized on a Bioanalyzer 2100, and re-quantified with the KAPA Library Quantification kit. Each immunoSEQ 96-well plate was sequenced on its own single-read 150-cycle Illumina NextSeq 550 flow cell. For the original study's pipeline: The immunoSEQ output contained only junctional sequences without quality scores, so filtering could not match that applied to full-length reads. To assign V/J genes and CDR3, sequences were annotated using PyIR, a Python wrapper for IgBLAST v1.9, with IMGT germline references. Reads were removed for weak V/J assignments (E-value above 1e-6), missing CDR3, stop codons, out-of-frame junctions, or ambiguous translated residues. A V3J clonotype was defined by an identical inferred V gene, J gene, and CDR3 amino acid sequence. Percentage overlap between repertoires was computed as shared unique clonotypes divided by the size of the smaller repertoire. Three approaches were used to assess repertoire richness: RTK rarefaction, the Chao1 estimator, and Recon v2.1 estimates of unobserved clonotypes. Generation probabilities were computed with OLGA for all TCRbeta clonotypes obtained by the gDNA method from a handful of donors. The table was pulled from immuneACCESS by TCRdb, which kept in-frame rearrangements only. Such tables lose some clones; where checked, under half of the loss comes from unresolved V genes, and the rest has no known cause. V and J calls and clone size are as listed in that table; D and trimming were resolved from the DNA. Present in this sample are hundreds of thousands of clones, 95% to 97% of which were seen just once. Roughly 0.06% of the sample is in the top ten clones.

About this clone itself: Its antigen has not been determined. The record has no base qualities; no much larger clone is one base away.

The rearranged chain carries TRBV2 and TRBJ2-5, with an unclear D gene assignment. The origin of this receptor is a woman aged 25-40 years in good health. The sequenced sample consisted of naive CD4+ T cells sorted from blood. The cell subset or site tag for this specimen amounts to: CD45RA+ positively selected. Here is the DNA: TGTGCCAGCAGTGAAGCGCTTCAGCAAGAGACCCAGTACTTC. Translation gives CASSEALQQETQYF.